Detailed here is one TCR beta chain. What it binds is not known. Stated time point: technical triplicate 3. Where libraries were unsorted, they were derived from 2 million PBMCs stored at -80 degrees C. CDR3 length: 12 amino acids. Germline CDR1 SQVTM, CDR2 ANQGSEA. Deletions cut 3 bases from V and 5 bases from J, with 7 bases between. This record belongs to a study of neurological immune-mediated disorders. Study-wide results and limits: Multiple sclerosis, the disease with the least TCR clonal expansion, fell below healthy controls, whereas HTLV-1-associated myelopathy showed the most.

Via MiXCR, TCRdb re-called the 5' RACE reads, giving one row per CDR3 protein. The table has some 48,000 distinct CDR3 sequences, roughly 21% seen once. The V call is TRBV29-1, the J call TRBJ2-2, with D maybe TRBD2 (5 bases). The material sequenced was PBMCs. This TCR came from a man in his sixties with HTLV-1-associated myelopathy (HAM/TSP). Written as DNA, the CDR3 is TGCAGCGTTGAGGGCGGGACCGGGGAGCTGTTTTTT. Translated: CSVEGGTGELFF.